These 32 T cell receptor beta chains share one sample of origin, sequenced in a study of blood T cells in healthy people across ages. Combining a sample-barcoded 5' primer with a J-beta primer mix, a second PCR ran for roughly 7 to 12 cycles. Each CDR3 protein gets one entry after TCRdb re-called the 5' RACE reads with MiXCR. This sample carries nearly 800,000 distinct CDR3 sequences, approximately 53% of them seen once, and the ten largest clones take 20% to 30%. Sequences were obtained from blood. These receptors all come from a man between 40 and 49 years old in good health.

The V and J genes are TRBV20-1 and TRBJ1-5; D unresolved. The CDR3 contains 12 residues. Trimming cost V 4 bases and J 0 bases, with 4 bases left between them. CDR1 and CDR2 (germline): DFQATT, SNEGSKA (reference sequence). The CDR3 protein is CSAKGSNQPQHF. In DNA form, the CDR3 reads TGCAGTGCTAAGGGTAGCAATCAGCCCCAGCATTTT.

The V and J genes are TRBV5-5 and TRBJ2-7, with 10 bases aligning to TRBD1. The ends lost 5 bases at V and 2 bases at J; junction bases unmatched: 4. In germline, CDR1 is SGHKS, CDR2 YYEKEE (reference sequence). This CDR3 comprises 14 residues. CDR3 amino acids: CASRPGQGTYEQYF. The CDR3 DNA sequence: TGTGCCAGCAGGCCGGGACAGGGGACCTACGAGCAGTACTTC. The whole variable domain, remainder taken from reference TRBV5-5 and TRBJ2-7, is DAGVTQSPTHLIKTRGQQVTLRCSPISGHKSVSWYQQVLGQGPQFIFQYYEKEERGRGNFPDRFSARQFPNYSSELNVNALLLGDSALYLCASRPGQGTYEQYFGPGTRLTVT.

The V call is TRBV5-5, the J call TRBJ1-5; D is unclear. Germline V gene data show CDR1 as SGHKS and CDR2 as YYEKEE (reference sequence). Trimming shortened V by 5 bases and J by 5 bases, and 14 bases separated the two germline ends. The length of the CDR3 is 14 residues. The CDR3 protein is CASRSQIDHQPQHF. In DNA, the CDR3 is TGTGCCAGCAGGTCCCAAATAGACCATCAGCCCCAGCATTTT.

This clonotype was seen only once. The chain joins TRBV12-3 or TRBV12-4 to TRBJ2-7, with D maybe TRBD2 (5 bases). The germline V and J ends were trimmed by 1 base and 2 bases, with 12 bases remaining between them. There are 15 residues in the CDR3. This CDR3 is CASSLGPAGAYEQYF. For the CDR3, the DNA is TGTGCCAGCAGTTTAGGGCCCGCCGGGGCCTACGAGCAGTACTTC.

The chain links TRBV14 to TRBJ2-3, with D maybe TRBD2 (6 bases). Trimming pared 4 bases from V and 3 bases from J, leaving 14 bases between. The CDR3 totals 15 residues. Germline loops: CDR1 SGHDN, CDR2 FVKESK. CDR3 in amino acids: CASSPAGRGTDTQYF. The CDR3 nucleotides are TGTGCCAGCAGCCCCGCGGGGAGAGGGACAGATACGCAGTATTTT.

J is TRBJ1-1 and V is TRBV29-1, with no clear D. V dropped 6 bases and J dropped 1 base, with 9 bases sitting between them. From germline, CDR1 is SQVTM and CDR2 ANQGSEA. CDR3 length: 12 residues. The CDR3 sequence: CSVLTPNTEAFF. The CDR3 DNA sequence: TGCAGCGTCCTAACGCCGAACACTGAAGCTTTCTTT.

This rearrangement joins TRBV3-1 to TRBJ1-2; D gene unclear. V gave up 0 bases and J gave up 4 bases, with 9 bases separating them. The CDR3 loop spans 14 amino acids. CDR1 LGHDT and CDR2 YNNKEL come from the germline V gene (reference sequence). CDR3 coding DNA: TGTGCCAGCAGCCAAGACCCCCAAAGCTATGGCTACACCTTC. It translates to CASSQDPQSYGYTF.

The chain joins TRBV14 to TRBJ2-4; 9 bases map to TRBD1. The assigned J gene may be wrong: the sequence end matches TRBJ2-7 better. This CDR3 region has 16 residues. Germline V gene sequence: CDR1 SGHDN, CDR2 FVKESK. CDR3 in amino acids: CASSQDRGQGFSEQYF. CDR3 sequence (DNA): TGTGCCAGCAGCCAAGATAGGGGACAGGGTTTCTCCGAGCAGTACTTC.

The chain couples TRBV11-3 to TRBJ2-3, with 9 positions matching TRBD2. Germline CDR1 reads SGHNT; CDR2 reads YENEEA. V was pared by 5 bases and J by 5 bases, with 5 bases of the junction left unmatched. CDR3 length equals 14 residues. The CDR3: CASSPSGAGDTQYF. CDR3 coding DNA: TGTGCCAGCAGCCCTAGCGGGGCCGGAGATACGCAGTATTTT.

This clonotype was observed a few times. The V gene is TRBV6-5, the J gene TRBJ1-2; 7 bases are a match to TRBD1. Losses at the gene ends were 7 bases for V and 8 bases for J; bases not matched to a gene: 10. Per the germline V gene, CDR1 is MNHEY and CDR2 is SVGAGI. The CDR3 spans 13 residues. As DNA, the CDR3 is TGTGCCAGCACCCACGGACAGGCTAGGGGCTACACCTTC. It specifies CASTHGQARGYTF.

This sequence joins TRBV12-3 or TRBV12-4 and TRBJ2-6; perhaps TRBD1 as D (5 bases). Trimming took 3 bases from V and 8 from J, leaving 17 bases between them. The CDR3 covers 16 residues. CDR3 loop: CASSFSRAPDSNVLTF. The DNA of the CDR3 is TGTGCCAGCAGTTTCTCCAGGGCCCCCGATTCCAACGTCCTGACTTTC.

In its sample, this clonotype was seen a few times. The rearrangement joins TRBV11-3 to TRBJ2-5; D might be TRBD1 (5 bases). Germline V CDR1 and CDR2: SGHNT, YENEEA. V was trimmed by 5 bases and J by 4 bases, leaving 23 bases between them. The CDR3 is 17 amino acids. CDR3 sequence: CASSRGRGESLRETQYF. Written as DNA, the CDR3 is TGTGCCAGCAGCCGTGGAAGGGGCGAATCGCTAAGAGAGACCCAGTACTTC.

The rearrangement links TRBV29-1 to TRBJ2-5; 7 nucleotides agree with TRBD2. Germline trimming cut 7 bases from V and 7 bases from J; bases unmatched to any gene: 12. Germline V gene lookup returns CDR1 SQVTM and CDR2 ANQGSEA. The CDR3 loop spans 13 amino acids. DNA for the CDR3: TGCAGCGAACTGGCGGGAGCTGCCGTGACCCAGTACTTC. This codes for CSELAGAAVTQYF.

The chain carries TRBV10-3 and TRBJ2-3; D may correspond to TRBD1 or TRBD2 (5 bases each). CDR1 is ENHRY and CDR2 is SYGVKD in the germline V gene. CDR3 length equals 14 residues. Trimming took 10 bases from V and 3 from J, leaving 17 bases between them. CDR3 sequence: CASSRGEWTDTQYF. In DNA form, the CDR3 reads TGTGCCAGCTCTCGAGGGGAGTGGACAGATACGCAGTATTTT.

This CDR3 reads CATILTTTSTDTQYF. The CDR3 nucleotides are TGTGCCACCATACTGACAACAACTAGCACAGATACGCAGTATTTT. V gene TRBV6-6 combines with J gene TRBJ2-3; no reliable D call. The CDR3 length is 15 residues. Per the germline V gene, CDR1 is MNHNY and CDR2 is SVGAGI (reference sequence). Trimming pared 10 bases from V and 0 bases from J, leaving 17 bases between.

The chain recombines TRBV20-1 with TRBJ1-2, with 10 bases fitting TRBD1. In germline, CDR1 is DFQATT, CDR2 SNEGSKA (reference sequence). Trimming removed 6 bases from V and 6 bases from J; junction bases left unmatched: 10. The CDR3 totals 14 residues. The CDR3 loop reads CSALMGQGIDGYTF. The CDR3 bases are TGCAGTGCCCTGATGGGACAGGGGATAGATGGCTACACCTTC.

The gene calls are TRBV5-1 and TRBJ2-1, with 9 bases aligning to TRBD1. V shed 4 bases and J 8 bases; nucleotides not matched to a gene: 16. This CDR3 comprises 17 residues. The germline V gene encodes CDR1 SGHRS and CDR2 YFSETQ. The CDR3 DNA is TGCGCCAGCAGCACGGTCTCCGGGACAGGGATGTGGGATGAGCAGTTCTTC. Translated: CASSTVSGTGMWDEQFF.

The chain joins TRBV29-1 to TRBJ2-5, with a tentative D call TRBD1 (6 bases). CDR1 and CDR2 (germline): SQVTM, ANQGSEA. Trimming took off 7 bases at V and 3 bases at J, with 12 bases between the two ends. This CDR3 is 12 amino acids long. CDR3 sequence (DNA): TGCAGCGCGTACAGGGACGAAGAGACCCAGTACTTC. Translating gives CSAYRDEETQYF. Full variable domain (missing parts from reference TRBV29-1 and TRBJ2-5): SAVISQKPSRDICQRGTSLTIQCQVDSQVTMMFWYRQQPGQSLTLIATANQGSEATYESGFVIDKFPISRPNLTFSTLTVSNMSPEDSSIYLCSAYRDEETQYFGPGTRLLVL.

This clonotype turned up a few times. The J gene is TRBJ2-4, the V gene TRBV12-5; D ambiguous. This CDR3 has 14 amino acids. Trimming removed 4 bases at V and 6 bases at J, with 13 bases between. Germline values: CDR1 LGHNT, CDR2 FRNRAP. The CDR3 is CASGSGEVPNIQYF. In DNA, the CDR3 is TGTGCTAGTGGTTCCGGCGAGGTACCAAACATTCAGTACTTC.

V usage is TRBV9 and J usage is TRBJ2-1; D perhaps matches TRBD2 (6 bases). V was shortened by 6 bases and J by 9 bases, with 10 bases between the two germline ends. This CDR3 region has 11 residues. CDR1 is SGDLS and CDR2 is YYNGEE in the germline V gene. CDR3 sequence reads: CASMAGREQFF. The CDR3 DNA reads TGTGCCAGCATGGCGGGGCGTGAGCAGTTCTTC.

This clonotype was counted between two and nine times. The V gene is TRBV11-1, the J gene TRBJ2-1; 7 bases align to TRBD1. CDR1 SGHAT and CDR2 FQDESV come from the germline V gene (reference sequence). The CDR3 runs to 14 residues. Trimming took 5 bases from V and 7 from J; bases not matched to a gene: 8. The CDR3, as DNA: TGTGCCAGCAGCACCGGGACAGCTGGGAATGAGCAGTTCTTC. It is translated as CASSTGTAGNEQFF.

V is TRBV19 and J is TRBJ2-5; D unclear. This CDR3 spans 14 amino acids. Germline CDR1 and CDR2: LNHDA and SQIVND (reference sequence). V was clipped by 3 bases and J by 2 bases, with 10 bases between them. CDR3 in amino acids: CASSIMLSQETQYF. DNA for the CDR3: TGTGCCAGTAGTATTATGTTAAGTCAAGAGACCCAGTACTTC. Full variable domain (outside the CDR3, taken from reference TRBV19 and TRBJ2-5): DGGITQSPKYLFRKEGQNVTLSCEQNLNHDAMYWYRQDPGQGLRLIYYSQIVNDFQKGDIAEGYSVSREKKESFPLTVTSAQKNPTAFYLCASSIMLSQETQYFGPGTRLLVL.

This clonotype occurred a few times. As DNA, the CDR3 is TGTGCCAGCAGCTCCCAAGCGGGAGACACAGATACGCAGTATTTT. Protein: CASSSQAGDTDTQYF. This chain links TRBV7-3 with TRBJ2-3; 8 bases align to TRBD2. This CDR3 contains 15 residues. Trimming removed 4 bases from V and 2 bases from J; junction bases left unmatched: 5. Germline-derived CDR1 and CDR2 are SGHTA and FQGTGA.

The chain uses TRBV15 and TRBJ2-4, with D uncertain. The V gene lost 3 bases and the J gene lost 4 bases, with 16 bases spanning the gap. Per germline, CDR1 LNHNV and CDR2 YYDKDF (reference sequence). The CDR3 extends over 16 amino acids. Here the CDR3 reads CATSSWIGLSKNIQYF. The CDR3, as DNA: TGTGCCACCAGCAGTTGGATAGGGCTTTCTAAAAACATTCAGTACTTC.

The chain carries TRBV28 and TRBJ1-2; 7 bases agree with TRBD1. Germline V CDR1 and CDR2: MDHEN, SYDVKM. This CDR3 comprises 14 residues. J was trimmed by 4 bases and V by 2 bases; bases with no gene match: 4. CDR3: CASSLGTASYGYTF. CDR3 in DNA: TGTGCCAGCAGTTTAGGGACAGCAAGCTATGGCTACACCTTC.

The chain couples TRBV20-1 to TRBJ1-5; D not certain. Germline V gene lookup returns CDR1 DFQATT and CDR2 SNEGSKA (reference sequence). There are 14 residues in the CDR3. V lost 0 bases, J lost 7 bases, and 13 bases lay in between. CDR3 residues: CSAREGNINQPQHF. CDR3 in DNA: TGCAGTGCTAGAGAGGGGAATATCAACCAGCCCCAGCATTTT.

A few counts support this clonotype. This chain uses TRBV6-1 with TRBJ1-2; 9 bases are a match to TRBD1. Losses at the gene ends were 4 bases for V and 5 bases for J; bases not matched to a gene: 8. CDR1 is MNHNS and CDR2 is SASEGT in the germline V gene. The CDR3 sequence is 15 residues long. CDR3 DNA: TGTGCCAGCAGTGCAGCCTCGGGACAGGGTTATGGCTACACCTTC. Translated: CASSAASGQGYGYTF.

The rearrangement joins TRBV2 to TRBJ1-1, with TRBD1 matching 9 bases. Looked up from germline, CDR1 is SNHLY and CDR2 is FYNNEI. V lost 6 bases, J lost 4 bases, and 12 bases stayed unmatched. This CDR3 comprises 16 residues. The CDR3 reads CASRPLQGAGGTEAFF. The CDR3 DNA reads TGTGCCAGCAGACCTTTACAGGGGGCAGGGGGCACTGAAGCTTTCTTT.

The CDR3 spells CASSGGRESTDTQYF. The DNA of the CDR3 is TGTGCCAGCAGCGGGGGCAGGGAAAGCACAGATACGCAGTATTTT. The chain links TRBV9 to TRBJ2-3; a possible D gene is TRBD1 (5 bases). The V end lost 3 bases, the J end lost 0 bases, and 11 bases lay between the germline ends. The CDR3 is 15 amino acids. Germline CDR1 SGDLS, CDR2 YYNGEE.

Here the CDR3 reads CSARDWYPGNTEAFF. CDR3 nucleotide sequence: TGCAGTGCTAGAGATTGGTATCCCGGGAACACTGAAGCTTTCTTT. The rearrangement uses TRBV20-1 and TRBJ1-1; D gene uncertain. The CDR3 is 15 amino acids. Germline CDR1 and CDR2: DFQATT and SNEGSKA (reference sequence). V lost 0 bases and J lost 1, with 12 bases in between.

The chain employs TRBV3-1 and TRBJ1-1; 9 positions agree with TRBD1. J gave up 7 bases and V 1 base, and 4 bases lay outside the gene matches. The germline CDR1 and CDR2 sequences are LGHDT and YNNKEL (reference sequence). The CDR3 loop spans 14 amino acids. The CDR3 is CASSQGTGEGEAFF. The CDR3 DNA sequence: TGTGCCAGCAGCCAAGGGACAGGGGAGGGTGAAGCTTTCTTT.

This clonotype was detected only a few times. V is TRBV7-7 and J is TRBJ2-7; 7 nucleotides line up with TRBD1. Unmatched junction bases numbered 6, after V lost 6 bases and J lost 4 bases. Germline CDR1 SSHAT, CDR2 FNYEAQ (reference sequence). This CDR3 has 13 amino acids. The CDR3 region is CASSDRVGYEQYF. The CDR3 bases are TGTGCCAGCAGTGACAGGGTTGGGTACGAGCAGTACTTC. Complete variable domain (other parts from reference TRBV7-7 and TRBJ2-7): GAGVSQSPRYKVTKRGQDVTLRCDPISSHATLYWYQQALGQGPEFLTYFNYEAQPDKSGLPSDRFSAERPEGSISTLTIQRTEQRDSAMYRCASSDRVGYEQYFGPGTRLTVT.